This T cell receptor (beta chain) was obtained from a study of cytotoxic CD8 clonotypes in ibrutinib-treated CLL. Regarding the study as a whole: Public clonotypes showed up rarely, and on treatment they shrank or held steady.

CDR1 is MDHEN, CDR2 SYDVKM, per germline. Trimming removed 6 bases at V and 0 bases at J, with 15 bases between. CDR3 length: 16 amino acids. In this sample, this clone turned up once. What it recognizes is unknown. A 1 in 200,000 to 1 in 1 million T cell depth was the sequencing target. Sequencing used immunoSEQ multiplex PCR; TCRdb keeps in-frame clones, though not all of them. This sample has fewer than 400,000 clones, with about 64% found just once. The chain carries TRBV28 and TRBJ2-1; possibly TRBD1 for D (5 bases). The specimen was PBMCs, collected after 36 months of ibrutinib treatment. This receptor was obtained from a human donor with chronic lymphocytic leukemia. CDR3 DNA: TGTGCCAGCAGCCCTAGGGGCTCAAGCTCCTACAATGAGCAGTTCTTC. Amino acid sequence: CASSPRGSSSYNEQFF.